The entry below gives a single T cell receptor beta chain sequence along with its context. What it binds is unknown. Other DNA sequences in the sample encode the same CDR3. The sample belongs to a study of cytomegalovirus exposure and HLA in healthy donors. Those who donated were healthy bone marrow donors. Donors likely had unrecorded immune exposures despite being nominally healthy when sampled. General observations from the study: The study assumed roughly uniform donor sequencing depth for presence/absence analyses. Cytomegalovirus status was reportedly diagnosed by the classifier with high sensitivity and specificity.

Germline lookup yields CDR1 SGHRS and CDR2 YFSETQ. CDR3 length equals 13 residues. The ends lost 4 bases at V and 4 bases at J; junction bases unmatched: 4. The PCR made use of 60 Vbeta and 13 Jbeta primers. Sequenced by immunoSEQ multiplex PCR; TCRdb stores in-frame clones only, minus some. The data show around 150,000 clones, 60% to 70% seen once. The receptor comes from a woman aged 60 to 75 in good health and CMV-seropositive. This chain links TRBV5-1 with TRBJ1-2; 7 bases fit TRBD1. The sequencing input was PBMCs. The chain's CDR3 is CASSRDRGYGYTF. The CDR3 DNA reads as TGCGCCAGCAGCCGGGACAGAGGCTATGGCTACACCTTC. Variable domain in full (rest from reference TRBV5-1 and TRBJ1-2): KAGVTQTPRYLIKTRGQQVTLSCSPISGHRSVSWYQQTPGQGLQFLFEYFSETQRNKGNFPGRFSGRQFSNSRSEMNVSTLELGDSALYLCASSRDRGYGYTFGSGTRLTVV.